This is a list of T cell receptor beta chains from one sample in a study of PD-1 blockade in classical Hodgkin lymphoma. Repertoires were generated with immunoSEQ multiplex PCR, while TCRdb's copy carries only in-frame clones and drops some. The sample includes around 28,000 clones, roughly 83% of them seen just once. This material consisted of peripheral blood mononuclear cells (PBMCs), taken before the second cycle of nivolumab. The receptor set was obtained from a human donor with classical Hodgkin lymphoma. CDR3s include the opening cysteine and the closing phenylalanine or tryptophan. The D gene is left open where the match is weak. The size entry is marked missing in some rows and otherwise reads once, few, many or a size class.

CASSLTVNTEAFF | TGTGCCAGCAGCCTAACGGTGAACACTGAAGCTTTCTTT | once | TRBV7-8 | NA | TRBJ1-1
CASSLGGVSYNEQFF | TGTGCCAGCAGCTTAGGCGGGGTCTCCTACAATGAGCAGTTCTTC | NA | TRBV7-8 | NA | TRBJ2-1
CATSRDMTGGYGYTF | TGTGCCACCAGCAGAGACATGACAGGGGGCTATGGCTACACCTTC | few | TRBV15 | TRBD1 | TRBJ1-2
CAWNGGLTEAFF | TGTGCCTGGAATGGGGGGCTGACTGAAGCTTTCTTT | NA | TRBV30 | NA | TRBJ1-1
CAISHGTPSSYNEQFF | TGTGCCATCAGCCACGGGACTCCTAGCTCCTACAATGAGCAGTTCTTC | NA | TRBV10-3 | NA | TRBJ2-1
CASTWDSNQPQHF | TGTGCCAGTACTTGGGACAGCAATCAGCCCCAGCATTTT | once | TRBV19 | NA | TRBJ1-5
CASSQESIGDPDTQYF | TGCGCCAGCAGCCAAGAAAGCATCGGGGACCCAGATACGCAGTATTTT | few | TRBV4-3 | NA | TRBJ2-3
CASTLWGGNEQFF | TGTGCCAGCACCTTGTGGGGGGGCAATGAGCAGTTCTTC | NA | TRBV28 | TRBD2 | TRBJ2-1
CASSSGTPSGEQYF | TGTGCCAGCAGCTCCGGGACTCCGTCTGGGGAGCAGTACTTC | NA | TRBV6-5 | NA | TRBJ2-7
CASSGGQIEAFF | TGCGCCAGCAGCGGCGGACAAATTGAAGCTTTCTTT | NA | TRBV5-1 | NA | TRBJ1-1
CASRTGTGLRAFF | TGTGCCAGCAGGACCGGGACAGGGCTTCGAGCTTTCTTT | once | TRBV6-5 | TRBD1 | TRBJ1-1
CAGQGELNQPQHF | TGTGCCGGACAGGGAGAACTTAATCAGCCCCAGCATTTT | NA | TRBV28 | TRBD1 | TRBJ1-5
CASSLIARRTGELFF | TGTGCCAGCAGCTTAATAGCTAGGAGGACCGGGGAGCTGTTTTTT | NA | TRBV7-2 | NA | TRBJ2-2
CAWSKLAGTQETQYF | TGTGCCTGGAGTAAACTAGCGGGTACTCAAGAGACCCAGTACTTC | NA | TRBV30 | TRBD2 | TRBJ2-5
CASSYSYYSYEQYF | TGTGCCAGCAGTTACTCTTACTACTCCTACGAGCAGTACTTC | NA | TRBV6-6 | NA | TRBJ2-7
CASSFLGASQPQHF | TGTGCCAGCAGTTTTCTAGGGGCAAGTCAGCCCCAGCATTTT | NA | TRBV28 | NA | TRBJ1-5
CASSLGTSGPSTDTQYF | TGTGCCAGCAGTTTAGGGACTAGCGGGCCTAGCACAGATACGCAGTATTTT | NA | TRBV28 | TRBD2 | TRBJ2-3
CASSIQQGGRQPQHF | TGTGCCAGTAGTATTCAACAGGGGGGTAGGCAGCCCCAGCATTTT | NA | TRBV19 | TRBD1 | TRBJ1-5
CASSFEGTKQYF | TGTGCCAGCAGCTTCGAAGGGACTAAGCAGTACTTC | once | TRBV7-2 | TRBD2 | TRBJ2-5
CASSSPPRLATYEQYF | TGTGCCAGCAGCTCGCCGCCGCGACTAGCGACCTACGAGCAGTACTTC | NA | TRBV5-8 | TRBD2 | TRBJ2-7
CASQGDSLNF | TGTGCCAGCCAAGGGGACAGCCTAAATTTT | large | TRBV28 | TRBD1 | TRBJ1-5
CASSQGQVSTGELFF | TGTGCCAGCAGCCAGGGACAGGTCAGCACCGGGGAGCTGTTTTTT | NA | TRBV11-3 | TRBD1 | TRBJ2-2
CASTPFQDPYEQYF | TGTGCCAGCACCCCGTTCCAGGACCCCTACGAGCAGTACTTC | NA | TRBV6-1 | NA | TRBJ2-7
CATLSNTEAFF | TGTGCCACCCTATCGAACACTGAAGCTTTCTTT | NA | TRBV2 | NA | TRBJ1-1
CSVEGETQYF | TGCAGCGTTGAGGGAGAGACCCAGTACTTC | NA | TRBV29-1 | NA | TRBJ2-5
CASKTGSTEAFF | TGTGCCAGCAAAACAGGGAGCACTGAAGCTTTCTTT | NA | TRBV28 | NA | TRBJ1-1
CASSLDRLDGYTF | TGTGCCAGCAGCTTGGACAGGTTGGATGGCTACACCTTC | once | TRBV5-4 | NA | TRBJ1-2
CASSPPYRTNTEAFF | TGTGCCAGCTCACCACCGTACAGGACGAACACTGAAGCTTTCTTT | few | TRBV18 | NA | TRBJ1-1
CSVGTGGTQPQHF | TGCAGCGTAGGGACAGGGGGCACTCAGCCCCAGCATTTT | NA | TRBV29-1 | TRBD1 | TRBJ1-5
CASSVNRGRAEAFF | TGTGCCAGCAGTGTAAACAGGGGGAGGGCTGAAGCTTTCTTT | NA | TRBV6-1 | TRBD1 | TRBJ1-1
CASRADAGSQPQHF | TGTGCCAGCAGGGCGGACGCAGGTAGTCAGCCCCAGCATTTT | NA | TRBV7-9 | NA | TRBJ1-5
CASSYRDRGWDEQFF | TGTGCCAGCAGCTACCGGGACAGGGGTTGGGATGAGCAGTTCTTC | NA | TRBV7-8 | TRBD1 | TRBJ2-1
CASSFDSSYNSPLHF | TGTGCCAGCAGCTTCGACAGCTCCTATAATTCACCCCTCCACTTT | NA | TRBV5-4 | NA | TRBJ1-6
CSVEATENTEAFF | TGCAGCGTTGAGGCGACAGAGAACACTGAAGCTTTCTTT | NA | TRBV29-1 | NA | TRBJ1-1
CASSVDGTDTQYF | TGTGCCAGCAGCGTAGACGGGACAGATACGCAGTATTTT | medium-sized | TRBV9 | NA | TRBJ2-3
CASSPGTGGWTEAFF | TGTGCCAGCAGCCCGGGGACAGGGGGGTGGACTGAAGCTTTCTTT | NA | TRBV11-3 | TRBD1 | TRBJ1-1
CASSVSGRPTNEKLFF | TGTGCCAGCAGCGTTTCTGGCCGCCCAACTAATGAAAAACTGTTTTTT | NA | TRBV9 | NA | TRBJ1-4
CASSLGGNEKLFF | TGTGCCAGCAGCTTAGGAGGGAACGAAAAACTGTTTTTT | NA | TRBV7-2 | NA | TRBJ1-4
CASSQDRLRSSYNEQFF | TGCGCCAGCAGCCAAGACCGACTAAGGAGCTCCTACAATGAGCAGTTCTTC | NA | TRBV4-3 | NA | TRBJ2-1
CATSRAYNEQFF | TGTGCCACCAGCCGAGCCTACAATGAGCAGTTCTTC | NA | TRBV15 | NA | TRBJ2-1
CASSPYRGPGDTQYF | TGTGCCAGCTCACCATATCGGGGGCCGGGAGATACGCAGTATTTT | NA | TRBV18 | NA | TRBJ2-3
CASSPSQWDTQYF | TGCGCCAGCAGCCCGAGTCAGTGGGATACGCAGTATTTT | once | TRBV4-1 | NA | TRBJ2-3